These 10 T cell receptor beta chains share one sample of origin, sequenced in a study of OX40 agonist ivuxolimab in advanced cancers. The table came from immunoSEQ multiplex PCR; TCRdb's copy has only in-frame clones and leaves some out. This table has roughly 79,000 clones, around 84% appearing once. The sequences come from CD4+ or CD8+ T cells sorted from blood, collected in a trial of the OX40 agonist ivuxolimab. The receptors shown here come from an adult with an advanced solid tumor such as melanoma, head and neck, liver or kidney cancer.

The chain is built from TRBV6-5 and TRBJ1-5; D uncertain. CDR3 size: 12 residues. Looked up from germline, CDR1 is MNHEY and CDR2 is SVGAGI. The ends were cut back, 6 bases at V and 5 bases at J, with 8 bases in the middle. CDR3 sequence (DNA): TGTGCCAGCAGCCCTCCAGATCAGCCCCAGCATTTT. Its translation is CASSPPDQPQHF.

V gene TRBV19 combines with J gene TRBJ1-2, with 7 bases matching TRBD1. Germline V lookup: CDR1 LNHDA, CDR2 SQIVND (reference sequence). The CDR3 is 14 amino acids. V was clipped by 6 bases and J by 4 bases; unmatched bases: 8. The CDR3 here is CASSLGQQVYGYTF. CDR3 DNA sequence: TGTGCCAGTAGCCTGGGACAGCAAGTCTATGGCTACACCTTC.

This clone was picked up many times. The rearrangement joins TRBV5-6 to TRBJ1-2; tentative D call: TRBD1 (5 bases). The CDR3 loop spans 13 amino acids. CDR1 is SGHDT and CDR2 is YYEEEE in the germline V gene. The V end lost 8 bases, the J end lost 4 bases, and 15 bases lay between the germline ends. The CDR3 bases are TGTGCCAGTACGGAGGGGTATTCCTATGGCTACACCTTC. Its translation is CASTEGYSYGYTF.

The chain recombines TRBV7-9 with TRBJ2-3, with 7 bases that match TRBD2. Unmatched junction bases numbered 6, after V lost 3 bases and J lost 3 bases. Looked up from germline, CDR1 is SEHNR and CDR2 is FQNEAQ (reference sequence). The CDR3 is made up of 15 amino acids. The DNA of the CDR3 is TGTGCCAGCAGCTTCGGTCTAGCGGAAACAGATACGCAGTATTTT. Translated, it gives CASSFGLAETDTQYF.

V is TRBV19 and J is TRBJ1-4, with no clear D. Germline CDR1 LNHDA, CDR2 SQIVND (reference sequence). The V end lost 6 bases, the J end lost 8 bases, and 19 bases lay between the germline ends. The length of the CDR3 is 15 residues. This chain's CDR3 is CASSAGRLTIEKLFF. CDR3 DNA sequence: TGTGCCAGTAGCGCTGGCAGGCTCACCATAGAAAAACTGTTTTTT.

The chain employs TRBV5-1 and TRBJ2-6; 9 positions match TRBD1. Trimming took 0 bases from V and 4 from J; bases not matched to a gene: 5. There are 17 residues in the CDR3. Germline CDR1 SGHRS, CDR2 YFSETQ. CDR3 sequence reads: CASSLDRGLGGANVLTF. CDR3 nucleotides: TGCGCCAGCAGCTTGGACAGGGGGCTAGGAGGGGCCAACGTCCTGACTTTC. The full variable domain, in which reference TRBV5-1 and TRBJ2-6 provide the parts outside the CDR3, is KAGVTQTPRYLIKTRGQQVTLSCSPISGHRSVSWYQQTPGQGLQFLFEYFSETQRNKGNFPGRFSGRQFSNSRSEMNVSTLELGDSALYLCASSLDRGLGGANVLTFGAGSRLTVL.

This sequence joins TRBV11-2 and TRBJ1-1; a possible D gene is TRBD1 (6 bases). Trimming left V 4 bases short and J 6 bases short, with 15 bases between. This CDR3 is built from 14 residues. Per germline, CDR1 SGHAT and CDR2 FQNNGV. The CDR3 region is CASSSLRGIAEAFF. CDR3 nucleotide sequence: TGTGCCAGCAGCTCACTCAGGGGAATCGCTGAAGCTTTCTTT.

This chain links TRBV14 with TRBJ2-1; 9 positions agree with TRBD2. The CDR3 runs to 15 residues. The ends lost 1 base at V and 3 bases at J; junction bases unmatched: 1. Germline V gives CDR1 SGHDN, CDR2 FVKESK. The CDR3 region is CASSQALAGYNEQFF. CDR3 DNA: TGTGCCAGCAGCCAAGCACTAGCGGGCTACAATGAGCAGTTCTTC.

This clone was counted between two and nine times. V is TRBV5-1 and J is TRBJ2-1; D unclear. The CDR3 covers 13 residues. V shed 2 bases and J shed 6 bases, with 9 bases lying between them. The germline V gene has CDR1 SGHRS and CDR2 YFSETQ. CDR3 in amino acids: CASSLTWGNEQFF. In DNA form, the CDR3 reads TGCGCCAGCAGCTTAACCTGGGGCAATGAGCAGTTCTTC.

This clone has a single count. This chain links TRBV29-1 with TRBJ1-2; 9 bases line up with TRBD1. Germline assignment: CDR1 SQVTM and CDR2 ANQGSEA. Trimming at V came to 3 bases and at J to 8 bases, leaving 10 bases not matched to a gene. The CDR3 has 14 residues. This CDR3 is CSVEPTGGIGGYTF. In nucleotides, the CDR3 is TGCAGCGTTGAGCCGACAGGGGGAATAGGCGGCTACACCTTC.